A selection of T cell receptor beta chains follows, all from one sample in a study of blood T cell repertoires in COVID-19. Assay used: immunoSEQ multiplex PCR; TCRdb lists only in-frame clones, some missing. The sample has some 60,000 clones; just over 85% are singletons. Sequences were obtained from peripheral blood. Every receptor here comes from a man between 60 and 75 years old with acute or convalescent COVID-19. Both conserved end residues are part of each CDR3. The D gene is left open where the match is weak. Only part of the rows carry a size: once, few, many, or a class if the clone is expanded.

size: -
J: TRBJ1-1
D: TRBD1
V: TRBV7-8
DNA: TGTGCCAGCAGCCTTAGGGGGCTGGGGGGCACTGAAGCTTTCTTT
CDR3: CASSLRGLGGTEAFF

size: -
J: TRBJ1-3
D: TRBD1
V: TRBV9
DNA: TGTGCCAGCAGCGCAGGGACAGGCTCTGGAAACACCATATATTTT
CDR3: CASSAGTGSGNTIYF

size: -
J: TRBJ2-1
D: TRBD2
V: TRBV3-1/TRBV3-2
DNA: TGTGCCAGCAGCCTAGGACTAGCGGGAGGCCTCTACAATGAGCAGTTCTTC
CDR3: CASSLGLAGGLYNEQFF

size: -
J: TRBJ2-7
D: -
V: TRBV3-1/TRBV3-2
DNA: TGTGCCAGCAGCCAAGGCGACATCACGGTATCGGACTTC
CDR3: CASSQGDITVSDF

size: -
J: TRBJ2-7
D: TRBD2
V: TRBV3-1/TRBV3-2
DNA: TGTGCCAGCAGCCGCACTAGCGGCTCCTACGAGCAGTACTTC
CDR3: CASSRTSGSYEQYF

size: once
J: TRBJ2-1
D: -
V: TRBV11-2
DNA: TGTGCCAGCAGAGGGGGTTACAATGAGCAGTTCTTC
CDR3: CASRGGYNEQFF

size: few
J: TRBJ2-7
D: -
V: TRBV7-9
DNA: TGTGCCAGCAGCCGGGGGGCGGCCTACGAGCAGTACTTC
CDR3: CASSRGAAYEQYF

size: -
J: TRBJ2-1
D: TRBD1
V: TRBV28
DNA: TGTGCCAGCAGGACGCCGGGACAGGGGTCCGATGAGCAGTTCTTC
CDR3: CASRTPGQGSDEQFF

size: -
J: TRBJ2-7
D: -
V: TRBV6-6
DNA: TGTGCCAGCAGTTACAGACTAGGAGAAGTGTACGAGCAGTACTTC
CDR3: CASSYRLGEVYEQYF

size: -
J: TRBJ2-3
D: TRBD2
V: TRBV9
DNA: TGTGCCAGCAGCAGCGGGAGGGCCTCGACAGATACGCAGTATTTT
CDR3: CASSSGRASTDTQYF

size: -
J: TRBJ1-2
D: -
V: TRBV9
DNA: TGTGCCAGCAGTCGTAGTGCTAACTATGGCTACACCTTC
CDR3: CASSRSANYGYTF

size: -
J: TRBJ1-1
D: TRBD1
V: TRBV4-2
DNA: TGTGCCAGCAGCCAATATGCCAGGGGGGACACTGAAGCTTTCTTT
CDR3: CASSQYARGDTEAFF

size: -
J: TRBJ2-3
D: -
V: TRBV18
DNA: TGTGCCAGCTCACCAATAACGCAGGGTGCTAGCACAGATACGCAGTATTTT
CDR3: CASSPITQGASTDTQYF

size: once
J: TRBJ1-1
D: TRBD1
V: TRBV3-1/TRBV3-2
DNA: TGTGCCAGCAGCGACAGGGGGCAGGGTGAAGCTTTCTTT
CDR3: CASSDRGQGEAFF

size: -
J: TRBJ1-2
D: -
V: TRBV6-1
DNA: TGTGCCAGCAGTGACAGATCCTATGGCTACACCTTC
CDR3: CASSDRSYGYTF

size: -
J: TRBJ2-5
D: TRBD2
V: TRBV10-2
DNA: TGCGCCAGCAGTGAGAGGTCACGGGGACTAGTCTCTGAGACCCAGTACTTC
CDR3: CASSERSRGLVSETQYF

size: -
J: TRBJ2-7
D: TRBD2
V: TRBV7-3
DNA: TGTGCCAGCAGCTACGGGACTAGCGGGACCCACGAGCAGTACTTC
CDR3: CASSYGTSGTHEQYF

size: -
J: TRBJ1-2
D: TRBD1
V: TRBV19
DNA: TGTGCCAGCATTGAAGGGACAGCTAACAACTATGGCTACACCTTC
CDR3: CASIEGTANNYGYTF

size: -
J: TRBJ2-3
D: TRBD2
V: TRBV7-9
DNA: TGTGCCAGCAGCTCAGGCCCCGGACTAGCGGCAGATACGCAGTATTTT
CDR3: CASSSGPGLAADTQYF

size: -
J: TRBJ1-5
D: TRBD1
V: TRBV19
DNA: TGTGCCAGTAGTAGACAGGGGTTTGCCAATCAGCCCCAGCATTTT
CDR3: CASSRQGFANQPQHF

size: -
J: TRBJ2-3
D: -
V: TRBV4-1
DNA: TGCGCCAGCAGCCAAGAGGAGGGGACCTATACGGATACGCAGTATTTT
CDR3: CASSQEEGTYTDTQYF

size: -
J: TRBJ2-1
D: TRBD2
V: TRBV5-4
DNA: TGTGCCAGCAGCCAGGGTCTAGGGCGGGGGGGTTCCAATGAGCAGTTCTTC
CDR3: CASSQGLGRGGSNEQFF

size: -
J: TRBJ2-7
D: TRBD2
V: TRBV3-1/TRBV3-2
DNA: TGTGCCAGCAGCCTGGGACTAGCGGGCTCCTACGAGCAGTACTTC
CDR3: CASSLGLAGSYEQYF

size: -
J: TRBJ1-1
D: -
V: TRBV10-3
DNA: TGTGCCATCAGGAGCGGTAAACAGGGCGGCACTGAAGCTTTCTTT
CDR3: CAIRSGKQGGTEAFF

size: -
J: TRBJ2-1
D: TRBD2
V: TRBV28
DNA: TGTGCCAGCAGGGACCTAGCGGGAGGAGGCAATGAGCAGTTCTTC
CDR3: CASRDLAGGGNEQFF

size: -
J: TRBJ1-3
D: TRBD1
V: TRBV25-1
DNA: TGTGCCAGCAGTGCATTACAGGGGGCTGGAAACACCATATATTTT
CDR3: CASSALQGAGNTIYF

size: -
J: TRBJ2-3
D: TRBD2
V: TRBV10-3
DNA: TGTGCCATCAGTGAAACTAGCGCCGATCATGGTACGCAGTATTTT
CDR3: CAISETSADHGTQYF

size: -
J: TRBJ2-3
D: -
V: TRBV19
DNA: TGTGCCAGTACCACAGGGGAGGGCACAGATACGCAGTATTTT
CDR3: CASTTGEGTDTQYF

size: -
J: TRBJ2-1
D: TRBD2
V: TRBV7-9
DNA: TGTGCCAGCAGCTTAGTCCCGGGACTAGCGGGCCGCTCCTACAATGAGCAGTTCTTC
CDR3: CASSLVPGLAGRSYNEQFF

size: once
J: TRBJ1-2
D: -
V: TRBV2
DNA: TGTGCCAGCAGTGAGCGACAGGAAGCTAACTATGGCTACACCTTC
CDR3: CASSERQEANYGYTF

size: -
J: TRBJ2-3
D: -
V: TRBV29-1
DNA: TGCAGCGTGGCAGGGAGGCTTATGAATACGCAGTATTTT
CDR3: CSVAGRLMNTQYF

size: -
J: TRBJ1-3
D: -
V: TRBV28
DNA: TGTGCCAGCAGTTTACACAGCCTTTCCGGAAACACCATATATTTT
CDR3: CASSLHSLSGNTIYF

size: -
J: TRBJ1-4
D: -
V: TRBV28
DNA: TGTGCCAGCAAACTGACACTAACTAATGAAAAACTGTTTTTT
CDR3: CASKLTLTNEKLFF

size: -
J: TRBJ1-5
D: -
V: TRBV6-6
DNA: TGTGCCAGCAGCCCAGTCAGGGGCAATCAGCCCCAGCATTTT
CDR3: CASSPVRGNQPQHF

size: -
J: TRBJ1-3
D: -
V: TRBV5-1
DNA: TGCGCCAGCACCCCTTCGGGGGGCCTCAACTCTGGAAACACCATATATTTT
CDR3: CASTPSGGLNSGNTIYF

size: -
J: TRBJ1-4
D: -
V: TRBV9
DNA: TGTGCCAGCAGCGCCGCGGGGGGGCCTAATGAAAAACTGTTTTTT
CDR3: CASSAAGGPNEKLFF

size: few
J: TRBJ2-2
D: TRBD2
V: TRBV6-2/TRBV6-3
DNA: TGTGCCAGCAGTTACTATGGCGGGAGTGGGTCCGGGGAGCTGTTTTTT
CDR3: CASSYYGGSGSGELFF

size: -
J: TRBJ2-2
D: TRBD1
V: TRBV18
DNA: TGTGCCAGCTCACCACCGACAGGGATAAACACCGGGGAGCTGTTTTTT
CDR3: CASSPPTGINTGELFF

size: -
J: TRBJ2-1
D: TRBD2
V: TRBV7-9
DNA: TGTGCCAGCAGCTTAACTAGCGGGATGTACAATGAGCAGTTCTTC
CDR3: CASSLTSGMYNEQFF

size: -
J: TRBJ1-2
D: -
V: TRBV28
DNA: TGTGCCAGCAGTCTTAGTCCCCGCGGACAAGTTTCAGGCTACACCTTC
CDR3: CASSLSPRGQVSGYTF

size: -
J: TRBJ2-7
D: -
V: TRBV4-1
DNA: TGCGCCAGCAGAGATCGGTTATACGAGCAGTACTTC
CDR3: CASRDRLYEQYF

size: once
J: TRBJ2-6
D: -
V: TRBV3-1/TRBV3-2
DNA: TGTGCCAGCAGCCAACGACATCCTACTGGGGCCAACGTCCTGACTTTC
CDR3: CASSQRHPTGANVLTF

size: -
J: TRBJ1-4
D: TRBD1
V: TRBV24-1
DNA: TGTGCCACCAGTGATCCTGGACAGGGTGCGGAAAAACTGTTTTTT
CDR3: CATSDPGQGAEKLFF

size: -
J: TRBJ2-7
D: -
V: TRBV28
DNA: TGTGCCAGCAGTTCGGAGGGGTACGAGCAGTACTTC
CDR3: CASSSEGYEQYF

size: -
J: TRBJ2-1
D: TRBD2
V: TRBV7-9
DNA: TGTGCCAGCAGCCCAATCGGCGGTGGGAGGGCTCAAGGAAATGAGCAGTTCTTC
CDR3: CASSPIGGGRAQGNEQFF

size: -
J: TRBJ2-7
D: -
V: TRBV10-2
DNA: TGCGCCAGCAGGGCCTCCCGACTCCGCGAGCAGTACTTC
CDR3: CASRASRLREQYF

size: few
J: TRBJ1-1
D: TRBD1
V: TRBV4-1
DNA: TGCGCCAGCAGACAGGGACAGGGGGCGCGAAGGGACACTGAAGCTTTCTTT
CDR3: CASRQGQGARRDTEAFF

size: -
J: TRBJ2-1
D: -
V: TRBV10-2
DNA: TGCGCCAGCAGTGACCTCTCCAATGAGCAGTTCTTC
CDR3: CASSDLSNEQFF

size: -
J: TRBJ2-2
D: TRBD1
V: TRBV6-5
DNA: TGTGCCAGCAGGGATCCAGGGGGAGAGACCGGGGAGCTGTTTTTT
CDR3: CASRDPGGETGELFF

size: -
J: TRBJ2-1
D: TRBD2
V: TRBV5-5
DNA: TGTGCCAGCAGCCGGACTAGCGGGAGCCAGGAAGAGCAGTTCTTC
CDR3: CASSRTSGSQEEQFF